Below, one T cell receptor beta chain is given with its context. The CDR3 has 13 residues. Germline V gives CDR1 SQVTM, CDR2 ANQGSEA. V shed 5 bases and J shed 2 bases, with 13 bases lying between them. Next came a second PCR, run for about 7 to 12 cycles, which used a sample-barcoded 5' primer along with a J-beta primer mix. TCRdb reprocessed the 5' RACE reads with MiXCR, giving one entry per CDR3 protein. The repertoire has about 1.5 million distinct CDR3 sequences, 35% to 45% of them found once; the top ten carry under 5%. The source of the sample is a study of blood T cells in healthy people across ages.

V is TRBV29-1 and J is TRBJ2-7; D is unclear. The sequencing input was blood. The source is a woman aged 18 to 35 in good health. CDR3 residues: CSVKTALPYEQYF. CDR3 in DNA: TGCAGCGTTAAGACGGCCCTCCCCTACGAGCAGTACTTC.